This TCR beta chain was found in a study of metastatic and nonmetastatic thyroid tumors. Study at large: From malignant and benign thyroid patients, repertoires in blood and in tumor or nodule tissue were compared. Study-level results: Benign nodules were reported to have significantly lower TCR beta diversity than malignant thyroid tumors, in blood and tumor.

This clone has ten or more counts. Antigen: not known. Prior to thyroid surgery, none of the patients had received any treatment. With MiXCR, TCRdb called clones anew from the PCR reads. The sample includes about 39,000 clones, roughly a fifth seen only once; the top ten take 18%. The germline V gene encodes CDR1 DFQATT and CDR2 SNEGSKA (reference sequence). Trimming pared 6 bases from V and 5 bases from J, leaving 15 bases between. This CDR3 has 13 residues. The sequence was collected from a female donor with papillary thyroid cancer or a benign thyroid nodule (not recorded which). Some clones in this sample may be carry-over from other donors' samples. The material sequenced was blood. The chain joins TRBV20-1 to TRBJ2-3, with TRBD1 as a possible D gene (6 bases). The CDR3: CSANYRDLDTQYF. The CDR3, as DNA: TGCAGTGCAAACTACAGGGATTTAGATACGCAGTATTTT.